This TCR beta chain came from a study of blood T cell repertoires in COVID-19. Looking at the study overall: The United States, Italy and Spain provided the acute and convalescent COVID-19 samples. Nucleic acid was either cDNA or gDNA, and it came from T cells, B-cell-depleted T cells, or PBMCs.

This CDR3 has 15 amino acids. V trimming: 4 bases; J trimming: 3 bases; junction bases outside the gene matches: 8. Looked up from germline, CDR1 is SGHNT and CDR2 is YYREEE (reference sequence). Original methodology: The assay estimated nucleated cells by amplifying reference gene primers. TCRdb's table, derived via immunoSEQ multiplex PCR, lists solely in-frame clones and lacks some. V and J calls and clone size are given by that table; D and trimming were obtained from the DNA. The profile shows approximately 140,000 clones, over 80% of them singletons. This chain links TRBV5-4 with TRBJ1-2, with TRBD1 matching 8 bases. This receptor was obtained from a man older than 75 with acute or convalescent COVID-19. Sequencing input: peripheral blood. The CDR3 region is CASSPSTGGYYGYTF. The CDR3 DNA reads TGTGCCAGCAGCCCGTCCACAGGGGGGTACTATGGCTACACCTTC.